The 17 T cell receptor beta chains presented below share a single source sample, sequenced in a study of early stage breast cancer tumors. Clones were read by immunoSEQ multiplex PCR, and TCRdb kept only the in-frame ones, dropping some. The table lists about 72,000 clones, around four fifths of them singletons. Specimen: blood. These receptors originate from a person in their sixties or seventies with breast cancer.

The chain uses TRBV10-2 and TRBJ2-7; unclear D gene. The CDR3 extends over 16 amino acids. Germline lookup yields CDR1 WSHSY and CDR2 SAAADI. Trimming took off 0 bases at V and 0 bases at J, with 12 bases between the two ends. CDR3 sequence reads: CASSESMGFSSYEQYF. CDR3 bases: TGCGCCAGCAGTGAGTCGATGGGCTTTAGCTCCTACGAGCAGTACTTC.

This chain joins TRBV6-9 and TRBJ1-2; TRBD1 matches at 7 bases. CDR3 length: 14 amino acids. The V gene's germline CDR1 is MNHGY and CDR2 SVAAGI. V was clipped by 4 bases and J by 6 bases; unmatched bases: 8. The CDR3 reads CASSSDREVDGYTF. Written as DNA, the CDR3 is TGTGCCAGCAGTTCCGACAGGGAGGTAGATGGCTACACCTTC.

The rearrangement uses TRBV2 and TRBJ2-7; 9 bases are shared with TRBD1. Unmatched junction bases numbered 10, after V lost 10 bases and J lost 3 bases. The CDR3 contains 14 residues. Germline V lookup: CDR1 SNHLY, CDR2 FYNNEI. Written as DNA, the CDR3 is TGTGCCATCCAGGACAGGGGCGGCGTCTACGAGCAGTACTTC. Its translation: CAIQDRGGVYEQYF. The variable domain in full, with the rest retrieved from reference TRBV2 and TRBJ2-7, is EPEVTQTPSHQVTQMGQEVILRCVPISNHLYFYWYRQILGQKVEFLVSFYNNEISEKSEIFDDQFSVERPDGSNFTLKIRSTKLEDSAMYFCAIQDRGGVYEQYFGPGTRLTVT.

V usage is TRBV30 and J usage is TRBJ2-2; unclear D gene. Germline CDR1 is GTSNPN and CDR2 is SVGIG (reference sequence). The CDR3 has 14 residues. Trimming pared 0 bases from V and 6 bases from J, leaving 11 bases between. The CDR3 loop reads CAWSVLRSPGELFF. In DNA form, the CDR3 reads TGTGCCTGGAGTGTACTGAGGTCCCCCGGGGAGCTGTTTTTT.

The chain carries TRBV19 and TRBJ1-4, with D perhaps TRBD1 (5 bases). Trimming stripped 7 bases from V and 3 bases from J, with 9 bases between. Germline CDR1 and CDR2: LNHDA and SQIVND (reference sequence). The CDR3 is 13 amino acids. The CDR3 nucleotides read TGTGCCAGTATGGCGGGGGCTAATGAAAAACTGTTTTTT. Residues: CASMAGANEKLFF.

The CDR3 region is CASSSVSRNGEQFF. CDR3 in DNA: TGTGCCAGCAGCTCGGTATCAAGGAACGGCGAGCAGTTCTTC. The V and J genes are TRBV5-4 and TRBJ2-1; D is ambiguous. CDR1 and CDR2 from the germline V gene are SGHNT and YYREEE (reference sequence). V lost 3 bases and J lost 10, with 17 bases in between. CDR3 length: 14 amino acids. The complete variable domain, with remaining parts taken from reference TRBV5-4 and TRBJ2-1, reads ETGVTQSPTHLIKTRGQQVTLRCSSQSGHNTVSWYQQALGQGPQFIFQYYREEENGRGNFPPRFSGLQFPNYSSELNVNALELDDSALYLCASSSVSRNGEQFFGPGTRLTVL.

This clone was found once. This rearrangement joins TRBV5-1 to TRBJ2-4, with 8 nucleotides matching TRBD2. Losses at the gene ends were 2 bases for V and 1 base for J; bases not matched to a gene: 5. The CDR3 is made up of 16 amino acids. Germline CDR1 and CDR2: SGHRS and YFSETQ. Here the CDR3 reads CASSLTVAGAKNIQYF. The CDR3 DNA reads TGCGCCAGCAGCTTAACTGTAGCGGGGGCCAAAAACATTCAGTACTTC.

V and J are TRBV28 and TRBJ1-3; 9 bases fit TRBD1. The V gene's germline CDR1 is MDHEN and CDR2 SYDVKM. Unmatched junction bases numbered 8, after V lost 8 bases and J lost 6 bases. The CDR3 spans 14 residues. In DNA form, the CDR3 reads TGTGCCAGCGCTACAGGGGGCCCGCAAAACACCATATATTTT. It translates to CASATGGPQNTIYF.

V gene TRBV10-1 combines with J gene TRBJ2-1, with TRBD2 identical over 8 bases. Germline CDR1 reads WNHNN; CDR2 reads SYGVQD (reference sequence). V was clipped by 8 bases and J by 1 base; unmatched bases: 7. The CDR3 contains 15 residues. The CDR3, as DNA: TGCGCCAGCCTCGGGAGGGCTGCTTCCTACAATGAGCAGTTCTTC. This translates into CASLGRAASYNEQFF.

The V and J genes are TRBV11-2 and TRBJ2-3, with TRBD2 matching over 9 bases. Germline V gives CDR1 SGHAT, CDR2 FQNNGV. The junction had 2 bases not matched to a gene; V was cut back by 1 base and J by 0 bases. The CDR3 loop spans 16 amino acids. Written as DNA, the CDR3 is TGTGCCAGCAGCTTAGGACTAGCGGCTAGCACAGATACGCAGTATTTT. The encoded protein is CASSLGLAASTDTQYF.

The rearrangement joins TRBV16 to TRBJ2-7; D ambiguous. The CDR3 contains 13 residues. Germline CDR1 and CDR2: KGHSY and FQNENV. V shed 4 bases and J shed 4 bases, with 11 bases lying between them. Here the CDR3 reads CASSPGAIYEQYF. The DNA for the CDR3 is TGTGCCAGCAGCCCCGGAGCCATATACGAGCAGTACTTC.

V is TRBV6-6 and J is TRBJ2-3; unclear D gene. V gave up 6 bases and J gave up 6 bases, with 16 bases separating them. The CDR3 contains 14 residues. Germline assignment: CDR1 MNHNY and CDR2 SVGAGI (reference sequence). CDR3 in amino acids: CASSHDGLGDTQYF. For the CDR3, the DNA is TGTGCCAGCAGCCACGACGGGCTGGGGGATACGCAGTATTTT.

Here the CDR3 DNA reads TGTGCCAGCAGCGTAGTCGGGACTAGCGCCACAGATACGCAGTATTTT. Protein product: CASSVVGTSATDTQYF. The chain couples TRBV9 to TRBJ2-3; 10 bases line up with TRBD2. V shed 0 bases, J shed 2 bases, and the junction held 3 bases outside the gene matches. CDR3 size: 16 residues. CDR1 is SGDLS, CDR2 YYNGEE, per germline. The variable domain in full, with the rest retrieved from reference TRBV9 and TRBJ2-3, is DSGVTQTPKHLITATGQRVTLRCSPRSGDLSVYWYQQSLDQGLQFLIQYYNGEERAKGNILERFSAQQFPDLHSELNLSSLELGDSALYFCASSVVGTSATDTQYFGPGTRLTVL.

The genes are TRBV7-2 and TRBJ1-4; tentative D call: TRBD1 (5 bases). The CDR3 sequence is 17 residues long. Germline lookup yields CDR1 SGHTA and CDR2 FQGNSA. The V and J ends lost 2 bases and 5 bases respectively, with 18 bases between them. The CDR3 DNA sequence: TGTGCCAGCAGCTTACGACCGCTACAGGATGCAAATGAAAAACTGTTTTTT. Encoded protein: CASSLRPLQDANEKLFF.

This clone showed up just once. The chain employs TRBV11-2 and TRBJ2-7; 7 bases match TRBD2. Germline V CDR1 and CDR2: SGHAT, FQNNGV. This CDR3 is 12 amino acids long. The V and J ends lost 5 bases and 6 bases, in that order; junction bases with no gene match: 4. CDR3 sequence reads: CASSHSGGEQYF. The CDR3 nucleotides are TGTGCCAGCAGCCACTCGGGGGGCGAGCAGTACTTC.

CDR3 sequence: CASSYGTGKNRAFF. DNA of the CDR3: TGTGCCAGCAGTTACGGTACAGGAAAAAATCGTGCTTTCTTT. The V and J genes are TRBV6-6 and TRBJ1-1; TRBD1 is a possible D gene (5 bases). The CDR3 loop spans 14 amino acids. Germline CDR1 MNHNY, CDR2 SVGAGI (reference sequence). V was pared by 2 bases and J by 11 bases, with 18 bases between.

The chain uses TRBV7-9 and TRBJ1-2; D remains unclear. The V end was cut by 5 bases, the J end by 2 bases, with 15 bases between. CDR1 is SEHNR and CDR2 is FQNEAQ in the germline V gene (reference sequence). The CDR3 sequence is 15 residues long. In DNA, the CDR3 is TGTGCCAGCAGCCCCTACCTGGCTCTGAACTATGGCTACACCTTC. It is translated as CASSPYLALNYGYTF.